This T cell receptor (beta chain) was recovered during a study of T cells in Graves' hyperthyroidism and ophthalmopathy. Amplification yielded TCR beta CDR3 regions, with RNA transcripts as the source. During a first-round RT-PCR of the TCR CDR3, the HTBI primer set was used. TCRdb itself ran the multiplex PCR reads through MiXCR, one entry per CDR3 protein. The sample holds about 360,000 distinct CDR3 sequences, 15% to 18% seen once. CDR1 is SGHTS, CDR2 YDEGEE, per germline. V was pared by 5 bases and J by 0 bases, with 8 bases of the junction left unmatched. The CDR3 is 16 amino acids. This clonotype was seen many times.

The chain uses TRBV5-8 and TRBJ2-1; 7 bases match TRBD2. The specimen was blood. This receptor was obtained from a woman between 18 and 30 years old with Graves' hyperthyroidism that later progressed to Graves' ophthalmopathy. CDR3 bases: TGTGCCAGCAGGATCGAGCGGGGCAGCTCCTACAATGAGCAGTTCTTC. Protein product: CASRIERGSSYNEQFF. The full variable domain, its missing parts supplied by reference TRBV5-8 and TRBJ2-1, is EAGVTQSPTHLIKTRGQQATLRCSPISGHTSVYWYQQALGLGLQFLLWYDEGEERNRGNFPPRFSGRQFPNYSSELNVNALELEDSALYLCASRIERGSSYNEQFFGPGTRLTVL.